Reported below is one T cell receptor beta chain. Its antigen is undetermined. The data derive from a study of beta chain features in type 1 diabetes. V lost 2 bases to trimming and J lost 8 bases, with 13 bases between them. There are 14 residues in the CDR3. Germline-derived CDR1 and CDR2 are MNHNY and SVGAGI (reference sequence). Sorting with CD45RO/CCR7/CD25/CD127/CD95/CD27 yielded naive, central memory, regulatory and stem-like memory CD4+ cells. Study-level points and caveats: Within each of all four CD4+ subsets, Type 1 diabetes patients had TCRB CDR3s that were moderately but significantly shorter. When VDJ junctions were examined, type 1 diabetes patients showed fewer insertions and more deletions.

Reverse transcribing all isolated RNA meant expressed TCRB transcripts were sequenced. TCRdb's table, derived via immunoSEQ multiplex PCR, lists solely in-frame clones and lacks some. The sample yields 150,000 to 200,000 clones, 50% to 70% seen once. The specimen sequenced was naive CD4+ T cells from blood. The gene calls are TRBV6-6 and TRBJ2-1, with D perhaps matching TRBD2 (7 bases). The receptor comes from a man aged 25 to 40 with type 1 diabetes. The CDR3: CASSYAGAADEQFF. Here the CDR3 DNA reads TGTGCCAGCAGTTACGCGGGGGCCGCAGATGAGCAGTTCTTC.